The 19 T cell receptor beta chains below come from one sample, sequenced in a study of memory CD4+ T cells and cytomegalovirus serostatus. Single viable CD3+CD4+CD8-CD45RO+ cells were sorted as the memory CD4+ T cells. Sequencing was performed with immunoSEQ multiplex PCR; in TCRdb, only in-frame clones are kept and a portion is missing. This table has about 75,000 clones, just under 80% appearing once. The sample comprised memory CD4+ T cells from blood. The receptors come from an adult in good health and CMV-seropositive.

The J gene is TRBJ2-1, the V gene TRBV4-2; TRBD2 might be the D (6 bases). CDR1 and CDR2 (germline): LGHNA, YNFKEQ. Trimming left V 1 base short and J 0 bases short, with 10 bases between. The CDR3 runs 16 residues. The CDR3 DNA follows: TGTGCCAGCAGCCAAGCGGCGGGGAGCTCCTACAATGAGCAGTTCTTC. This codes for CASSQAAGSSYNEQFF.

This clone has only a few counts. V gene TRBV11-2 combines with J gene TRBJ2-1, with 14 bases matching TRBD2. Germline loops: CDR1 SGHAT, CDR2 FQNNGV. The CDR3 totals 18 residues. The J segment lost 9 bases and the V segment lost 4 bases, leaving 14 bases of the junction unmatched. The CDR3, as DNA: TGTGCCAGCAGCTCCGGACTAGCGGGAGGTCCGGAGACGAGTGAGCAGTTCTTC. It specifies CASSSGLAGGPETSEQFF.

The gene calls are TRBV30 and TRBJ2-6; possible D gene TRBD2, 6 bases. The V end lost 7 bases, the J end lost 0 bases, and 13 bases lay between the germline ends. CDR1 is GTSNPN and CDR2 is SVGIG in the germline V gene (reference sequence). The CDR3 is 15 amino acids. CDR3 region: CASGGDLSGANVLTF. The DNA for the CDR3 is TGTGCCTCTGGAGGGGACCTCTCTGGGGCCAACGTCCTGACTTTC.

The J gene is TRBJ1-1, the V gene TRBV7-2, with no clear D. CDR1 and CDR2 from the germline V gene are SGHTA and FQGNSA. The CDR3 consists of 13 residues. V was clipped by 5 bases and J by 4 bases, with 11 bases between them. The chain's CDR3 is CASSRGRSTEAFF. The CDR3 DNA sequence: TGTGCCAGCAGCCGTGGGCGGAGCACTGAAGCTTTCTTT. Full variable domain (remainder filled in from reference TRBV7-2 and TRBJ1-1): GAGVSQSPSNKVTEKGKDVELRCDPISGHTALYWYRQSLGQGLEFLIYFQGNSAPDKSGLPSDRFSAERTGGSVSTLTIQRTQQEDSAVYLCASSRGRSTEAFFGQGTRLTVV.

The CDR3 sequence: CASKASGGPYEQYF. The CDR3 DNA follows: TGCGCCAGCAAGGCTAGCGGGGGGCCCTACGAGCAGTACTTC. V is TRBV5-1 and J is TRBJ2-7, with 11 bases aligning to TRBD2. V shed 6 bases, J shed 2 bases, and the junction held 4 bases outside the gene matches. Per germline, CDR1 SGHRS and CDR2 YFSETQ. The CDR3 contains 14 residues. Full variable domain (outside the CDR3, taken from reference TRBV5-1 and TRBJ2-7): KAGVTQTPRYLIKTRGQQVTLSCSPISGHRSVSWYQQTPGQGLQFLFEYFSETQRNKGNFPGRFSGRQFSNSRSEMNVSTLELGDSALYLCASKASGGPYEQYFGPGTRLTVT.

This chain links TRBV29-1 with TRBJ2-3; TRBD2 is a possible D gene (5 bases). The V end lost 4 bases, the J end lost 7 bases, and 18 bases lay between the germline ends. The germline CDR1 and CDR2 sequences are SQVTM and ANQGSEA. The CDR3 runs to 14 residues. The CDR3 region is CSVAGSSSSNTQYF. CDR3 coding DNA: TGCAGCGTTGCGGGATCGAGCAGCTCGAATACGCAGTATTTT.

The chain is built from TRBV7-2 and TRBJ1-1; a weak D match, TRBD1 (6 bases). The germline gives CDR1 SGHTA, CDR2 FQGNSA. This CDR3 comprises 14 residues. Trimming left V 3 bases short and J 2 bases short, with 10 bases between. The CDR3 nucleotides are TGTGCCAGCAGCTTGGCAGGGGCCAACACTGAAGCTTTCTTT. Protein: CASSLAGANTEAFF.

This clone was seen more than once but under ten times. The chain employs TRBV7-2 and TRBJ1-4; no clear D gene. Germline CDR1 is SGHTA and CDR2 is FQGNSA. The CDR3 covers 13 residues. V was pared by 2 bases and J by 10 bases, with 11 bases between. The CDR3, as DNA: TGTGCCAGCAGCTTAAGGAGCATGACAAAACTGTTTTTT. It yields the protein CASSLRSMTKLFF.

The CDR3 spells CASSGGLVGDTQYF. In nucleotides, the CDR3 is TGTGCCAGCAGCGGGGGACTAGTAGGTGATACGCAGTATTTT. This chain joins TRBV7-2 and TRBJ2-3; TRBD2 aligns across 8 bases. CDR1 and CDR2 from the germline V gene are SGHTA and FQGNSA. V was pared by 5 bases and J by 6 bases, with 7 bases of the junction left unmatched. This CDR3 is 14 amino acids long.

The chain links TRBV6-6 to TRBJ2-7; 9 nucleotides align to TRBD1. CDR1 and CDR2 from the germline V gene are MNHNY and SVGAGI (reference sequence). V gave up 0 bases and J gave up 5 bases; unmatched junction bases: 8. The CDR3 is 16 amino acids. The CDR3 reads CASSYSRDRVLNEQYF. DNA of the CDR3: TGTGCCAGCAGTTACTCCCGGGACAGGGTACTCAACGAGCAGTACTTC.

The genes are TRBV4-1 and TRBJ1-1, with D possibly TRBD1 on 5 matching bases. The V end was cut by 4 bases, the J end by 10 bases, with 19 bases between. The CDR3 loop spans 14 amino acids. The V gene's germline CDR1 is MGHRA and CDR2 YSYEKL. Here the CDR3 reads CASSRGPEGIGAFF. The CDR3 DNA reads TGCGCCAGCAGCCGTGGCCCAGAGGGGATAGGAGCTTTCTTT.

The chain employs TRBV4-3 and TRBJ2-1; 7 nucleotides line up with TRBD2. This CDR3 region has 14 residues. From germline, CDR1 is LGHNA and CDR2 YSLEER. The J segment lost 8 bases and the V segment lost 3 bases, leaving 7 bases of the junction unmatched. The DNA for the CDR3 is TGCGCCAGCAGCCAGTCCCTAGCGGCGCATGAGCAGTTCTTC. Translating gives CASSQSLAAHEQFF.

J is TRBJ2-7 and V is TRBV25-1; 7 bases match TRBD1. Germline V gene lookup returns CDR1 MGHDK and CDR2 SYGVNS. The CDR3 runs 15 residues. V lost 6 bases, J lost 2 bases, and 10 bases stayed unmatched. The CDR3 loop is CASRDPSGQPYEQYV. The CDR3 DNA follows: TGTGCCAGCAGAGACCCGTCGGGACAGCCCTACGAGCAGTACGTC.

The chain joins TRBV5-4 to TRBJ1-1; D remains unclear. The ends were cut back, 0 bases at V and 1 base at J, with 7 bases in the middle. The CDR3 runs 14 residues. The germline gives CDR1 SGHNT, CDR2 YYREEE (reference sequence). The CDR3 spells CASSLAGGNTEAFF. The CDR3 bases are TGTGCCAGCAGCTTGGCCGGAGGGAACACTGAAGCTTTCTTT.

This clone was seen more than once but under ten times. The chain is built from TRBV7-9 and TRBJ1-3; D gene unclear. Deletions cut 4 bases from V and 1 base from J, with 8 bases between. The CDR3 is made up of 14 amino acids. From germline, CDR1 is SEHNR and CDR2 FQNEAQ (reference sequence). The CDR3 DNA reads TGTGCCAGCAGCTCTGCTCTTTCTGGAAACACCATATATTTT. This codes for CASSSALSGNTIYF.

This chain links TRBV13 with TRBJ1-4; 8 bases are shared with TRBD1. The length of the CDR3 is 14 residues. Germline values: CDR1 PRHDT, CDR2 FYEKMQ (reference sequence). The trim removed 6 bases at V and 8 bases at J, leaving 8 bases unmatched. This chain's CDR3 is CASRRRTGSEKLFF. The CDR3 DNA reads as TGTGCCAGCAGGCGAAGGACAGGGAGCGAAAAACTGTTTTTT.

This clone was picked up one time. The chain carries TRBV5-1 and TRBJ1-4; 7 bases are shared with TRBD1. Germline values: CDR1 SGHRS, CDR2 YFSETQ. V shed 0 bases, J shed 0 bases, and the junction held 5 bases outside the gene matches. CDR3 size: 17 residues. This CDR3 reads CASSLEGAFATNEKLFF. Written as DNA, the CDR3 is TGCGCCAGCAGCTTGGAGGGGGCGTTTGCAACTAATGAAAAACTGTTTTTT.

This chain links TRBV30 with TRBJ1-2; TRBD1 is a possible D gene (6 bases). V was trimmed by 2 bases and J by 3 bases, leaving 16 bases between them. CDR1 is GTSNPN, CDR2 SVGIG, per germline (reference sequence). This CDR3 contains 15 residues. In DNA form, the CDR3 reads TGTGCCTGGAGTTACCACTCGGACAGCTACTATGGCTACACCTTC. This encodes CAWSYHSDSYYGYTF.

The J gene is TRBJ2-3, the V gene TRBV5-8, with 7 bases that match TRBD2. The CDR3 length is 14 residues. V dropped 6 bases and J dropped 3; count of bases not matched to a gene: 7. Germline V gene data show CDR1 as SGHTS and CDR2 as YDEGEE. The CDR3 region is CASTIWGGTDTQYF. In DNA, the CDR3 is TGTGCCAGCACCATCTGGGGGGGGACAGATACGCAGTATTTT.